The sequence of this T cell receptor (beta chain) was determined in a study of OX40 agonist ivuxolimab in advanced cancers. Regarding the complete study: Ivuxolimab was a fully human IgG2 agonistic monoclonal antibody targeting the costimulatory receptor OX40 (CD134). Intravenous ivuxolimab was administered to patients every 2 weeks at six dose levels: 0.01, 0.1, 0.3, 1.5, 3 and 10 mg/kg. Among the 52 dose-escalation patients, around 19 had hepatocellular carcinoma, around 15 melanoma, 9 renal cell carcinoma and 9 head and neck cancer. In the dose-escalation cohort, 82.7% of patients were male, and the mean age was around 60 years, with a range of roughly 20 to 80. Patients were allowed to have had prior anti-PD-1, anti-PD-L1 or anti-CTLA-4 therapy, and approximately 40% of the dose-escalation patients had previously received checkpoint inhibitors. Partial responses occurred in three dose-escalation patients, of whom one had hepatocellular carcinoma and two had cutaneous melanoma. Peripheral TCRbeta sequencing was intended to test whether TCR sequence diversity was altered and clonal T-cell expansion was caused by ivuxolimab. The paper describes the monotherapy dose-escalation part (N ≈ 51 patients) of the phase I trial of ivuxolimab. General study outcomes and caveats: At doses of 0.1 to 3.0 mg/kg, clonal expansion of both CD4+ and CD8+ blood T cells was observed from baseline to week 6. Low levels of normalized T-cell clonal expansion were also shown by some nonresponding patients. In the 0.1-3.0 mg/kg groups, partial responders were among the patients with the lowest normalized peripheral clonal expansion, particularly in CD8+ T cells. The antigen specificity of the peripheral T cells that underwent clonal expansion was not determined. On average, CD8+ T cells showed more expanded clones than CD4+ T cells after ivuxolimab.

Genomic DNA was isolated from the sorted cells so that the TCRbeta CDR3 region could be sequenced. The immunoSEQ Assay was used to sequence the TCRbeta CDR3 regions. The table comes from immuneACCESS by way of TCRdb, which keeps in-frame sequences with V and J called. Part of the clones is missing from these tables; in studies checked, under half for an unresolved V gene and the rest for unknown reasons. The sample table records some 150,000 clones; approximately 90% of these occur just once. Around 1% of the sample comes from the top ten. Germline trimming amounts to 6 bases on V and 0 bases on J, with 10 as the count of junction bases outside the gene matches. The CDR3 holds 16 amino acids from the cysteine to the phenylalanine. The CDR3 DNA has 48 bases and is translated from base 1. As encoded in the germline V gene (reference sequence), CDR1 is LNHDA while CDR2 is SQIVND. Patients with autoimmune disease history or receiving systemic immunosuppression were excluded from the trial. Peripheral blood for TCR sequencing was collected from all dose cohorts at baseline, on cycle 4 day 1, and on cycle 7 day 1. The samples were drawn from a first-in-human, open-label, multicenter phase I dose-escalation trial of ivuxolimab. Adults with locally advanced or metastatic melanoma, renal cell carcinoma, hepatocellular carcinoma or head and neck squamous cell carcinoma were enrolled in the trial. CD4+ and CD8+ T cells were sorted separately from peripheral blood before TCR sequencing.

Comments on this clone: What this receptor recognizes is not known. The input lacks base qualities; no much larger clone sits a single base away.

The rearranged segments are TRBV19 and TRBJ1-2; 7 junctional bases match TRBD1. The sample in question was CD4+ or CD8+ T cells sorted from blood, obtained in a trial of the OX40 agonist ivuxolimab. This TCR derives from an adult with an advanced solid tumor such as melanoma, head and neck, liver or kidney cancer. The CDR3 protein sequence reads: CASRGKQGPANYGYTF. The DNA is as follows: TGTGCCAGTAGGGGGAAACAGGGGCCAGCTAACTATGGCTACACCTTC.